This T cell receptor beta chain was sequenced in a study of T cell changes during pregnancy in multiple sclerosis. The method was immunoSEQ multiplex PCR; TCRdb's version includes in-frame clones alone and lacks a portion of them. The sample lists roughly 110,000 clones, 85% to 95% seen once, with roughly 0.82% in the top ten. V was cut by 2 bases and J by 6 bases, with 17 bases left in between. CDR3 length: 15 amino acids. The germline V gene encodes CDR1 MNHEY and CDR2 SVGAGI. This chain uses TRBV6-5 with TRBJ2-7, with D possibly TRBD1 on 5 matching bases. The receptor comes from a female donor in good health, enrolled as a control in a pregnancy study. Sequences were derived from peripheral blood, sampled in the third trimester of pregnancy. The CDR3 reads CASSYQGPESTEQYF. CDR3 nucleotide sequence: TGTGCCAGCAGTTACCAGGGCCCCGAAAGCACCGAGCAGTACTTC.